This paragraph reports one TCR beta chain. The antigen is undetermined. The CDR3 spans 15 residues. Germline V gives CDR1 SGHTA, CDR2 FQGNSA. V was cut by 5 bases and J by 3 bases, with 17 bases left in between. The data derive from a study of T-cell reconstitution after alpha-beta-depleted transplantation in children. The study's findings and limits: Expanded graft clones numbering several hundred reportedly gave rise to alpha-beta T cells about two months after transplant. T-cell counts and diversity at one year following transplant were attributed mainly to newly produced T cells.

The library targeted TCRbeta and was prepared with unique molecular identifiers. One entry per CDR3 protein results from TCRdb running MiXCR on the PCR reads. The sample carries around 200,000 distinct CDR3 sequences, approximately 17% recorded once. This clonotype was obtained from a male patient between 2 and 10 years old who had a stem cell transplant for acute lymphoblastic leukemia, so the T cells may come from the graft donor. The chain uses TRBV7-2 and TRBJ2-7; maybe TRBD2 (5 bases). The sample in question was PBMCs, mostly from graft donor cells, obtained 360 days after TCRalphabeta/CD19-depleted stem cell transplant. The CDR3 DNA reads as TGTGCCAGCAGCCCCCCGAGAGGGAACCTCTACGAGCAGTACTTC. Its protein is CASSPPRGNLYEQYF.